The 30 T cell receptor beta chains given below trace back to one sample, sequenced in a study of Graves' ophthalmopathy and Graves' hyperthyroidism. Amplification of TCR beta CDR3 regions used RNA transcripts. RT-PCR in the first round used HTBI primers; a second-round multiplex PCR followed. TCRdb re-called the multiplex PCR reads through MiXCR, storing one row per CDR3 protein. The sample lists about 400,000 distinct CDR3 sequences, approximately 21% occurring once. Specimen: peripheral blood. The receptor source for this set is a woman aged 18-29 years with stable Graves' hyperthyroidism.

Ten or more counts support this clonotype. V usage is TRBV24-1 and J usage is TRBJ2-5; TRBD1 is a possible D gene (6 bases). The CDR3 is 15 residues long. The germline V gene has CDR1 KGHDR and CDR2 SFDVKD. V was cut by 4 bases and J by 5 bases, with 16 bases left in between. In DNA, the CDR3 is TGTGCCACCAGTGACAGCAGGGGAGTGGGGGAGACCCAGTACTTC. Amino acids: CATSDSRGVGETQYF.

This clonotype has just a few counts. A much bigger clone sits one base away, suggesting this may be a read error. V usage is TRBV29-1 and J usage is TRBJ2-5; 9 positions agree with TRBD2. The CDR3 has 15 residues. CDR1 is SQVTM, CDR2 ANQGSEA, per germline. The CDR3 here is CSVELAGTYQETKYF. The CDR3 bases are TGCAGCGTTGAACTAGCGGGGACATACCAAGAGACCAAGTACTTC.

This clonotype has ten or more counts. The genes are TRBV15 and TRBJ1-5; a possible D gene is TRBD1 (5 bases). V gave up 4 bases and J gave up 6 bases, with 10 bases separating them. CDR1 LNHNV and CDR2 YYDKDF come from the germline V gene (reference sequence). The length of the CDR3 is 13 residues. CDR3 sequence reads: CATSTGRGQPQHF. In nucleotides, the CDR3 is TGTGCCACCAGCACGGGACGCGGTCAGCCCCAGCATTTT.

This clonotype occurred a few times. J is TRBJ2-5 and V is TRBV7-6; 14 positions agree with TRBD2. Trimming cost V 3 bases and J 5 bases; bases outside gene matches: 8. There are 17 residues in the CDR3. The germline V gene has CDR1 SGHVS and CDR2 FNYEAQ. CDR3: CASSFAGTSGSGETQYF. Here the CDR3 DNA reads TGTGCCAGCAGCTTCGCCGGGACTAGCGGGAGTGGGGAGACCCAGTACTTC. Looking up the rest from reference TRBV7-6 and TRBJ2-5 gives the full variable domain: GAGVSQSPRYKVTKRGQDVALRCDPISGHVSLYWYRQALGQGPEFLTYFNYEAQQDKSGLPNDRFSAERPEGSISTLTIQRTEQRDSAMYRCASSFAGTSGSGETQYFGPGTRLLVL.

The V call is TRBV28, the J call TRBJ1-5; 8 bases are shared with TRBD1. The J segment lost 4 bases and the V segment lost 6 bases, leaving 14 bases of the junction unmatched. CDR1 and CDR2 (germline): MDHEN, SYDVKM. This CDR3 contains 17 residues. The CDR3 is CASSSLGRQGSNQPQHF. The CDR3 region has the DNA TGTGCCAGCAGCTCCCTTGGGAGACAGGGGTCAAATCAGCCCCAGCATTTT.

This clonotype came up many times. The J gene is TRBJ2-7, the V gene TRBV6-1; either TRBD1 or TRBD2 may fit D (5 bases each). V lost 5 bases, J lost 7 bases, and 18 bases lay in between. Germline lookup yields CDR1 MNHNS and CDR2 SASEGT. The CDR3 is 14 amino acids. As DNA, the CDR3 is TGTGCCAGCAGTCTAGGTGGGGGTCCGGGTGAGCAGTACTTC. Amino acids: CASSLGGGPGEQYF.

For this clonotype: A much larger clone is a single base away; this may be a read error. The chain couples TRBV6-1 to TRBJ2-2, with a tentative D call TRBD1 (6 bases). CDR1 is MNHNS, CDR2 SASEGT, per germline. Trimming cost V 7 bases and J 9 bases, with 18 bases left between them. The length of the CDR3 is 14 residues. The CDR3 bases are TGTGCCAGCAAACGAAACCAGGGGAGCAGGGAGCTGTTTTTT. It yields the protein CASKRNQGSRELFF.

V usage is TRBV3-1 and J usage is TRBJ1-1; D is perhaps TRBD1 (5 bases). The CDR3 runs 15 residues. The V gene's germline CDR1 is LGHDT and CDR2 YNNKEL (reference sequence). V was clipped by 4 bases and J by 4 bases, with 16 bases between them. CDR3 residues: CASSPNRGSRTEAFF. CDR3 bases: TGTGCCAGCAGCCCAAACCGGGGGAGCCGCACTGAAGCTTTCTTT.

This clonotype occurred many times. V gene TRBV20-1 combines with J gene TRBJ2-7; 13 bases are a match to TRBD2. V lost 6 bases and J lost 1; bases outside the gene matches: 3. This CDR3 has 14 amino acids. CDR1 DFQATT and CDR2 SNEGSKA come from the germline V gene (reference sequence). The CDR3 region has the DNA TGCAGTGCGGGACTAGCGGGGTTATCCTACGAGCAGTACTTC. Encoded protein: CSAGLAGLSYEQYF.

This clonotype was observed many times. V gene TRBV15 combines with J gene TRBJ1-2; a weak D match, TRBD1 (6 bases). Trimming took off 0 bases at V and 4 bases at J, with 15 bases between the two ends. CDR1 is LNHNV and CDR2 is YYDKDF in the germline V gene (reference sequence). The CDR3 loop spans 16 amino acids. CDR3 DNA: TGTGCCACCAGCAGAGATTTGGGGGCACGGGGCTATGGCTACACCTTC. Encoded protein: CATSRDLGARGYGYTF. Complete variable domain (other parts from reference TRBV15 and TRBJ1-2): DAMVIQNPRYQVTQFGKPVTLSCSQTLNHNVMYWYQQKSSQAPKLLFHYYDKDFNNEADTPDNFQSRRPNTSFCFLDIRSPGLGDTAMYLCATSRDLGARGYGYTFGSGTRLTVV.

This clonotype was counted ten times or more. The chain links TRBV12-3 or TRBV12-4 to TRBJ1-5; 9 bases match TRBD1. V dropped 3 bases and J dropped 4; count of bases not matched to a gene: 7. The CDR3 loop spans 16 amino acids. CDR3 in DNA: TGTGCCAGCAGTTTTCTTACCGGGACAGGGAATCAGCCCCAGCATTTT. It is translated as CASSFLTGTGNQPQHF.

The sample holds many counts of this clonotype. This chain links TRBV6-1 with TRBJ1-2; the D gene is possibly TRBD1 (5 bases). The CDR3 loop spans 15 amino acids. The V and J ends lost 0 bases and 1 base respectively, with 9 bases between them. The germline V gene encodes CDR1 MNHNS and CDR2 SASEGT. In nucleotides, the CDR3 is TGTGCCAGCAGTGAAGCGGGGCCGGTTAACTATGGCTACACCTTC. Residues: CASSEAGPVNYGYTF.

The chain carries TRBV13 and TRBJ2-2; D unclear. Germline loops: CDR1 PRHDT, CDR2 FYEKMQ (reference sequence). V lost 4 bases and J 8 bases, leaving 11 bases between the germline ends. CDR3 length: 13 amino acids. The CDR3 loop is CASSSLVGGELFF. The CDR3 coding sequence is TGTGCCAGCAGCTCACTGGTCGGAGGGGAGCTGTTTTTT.

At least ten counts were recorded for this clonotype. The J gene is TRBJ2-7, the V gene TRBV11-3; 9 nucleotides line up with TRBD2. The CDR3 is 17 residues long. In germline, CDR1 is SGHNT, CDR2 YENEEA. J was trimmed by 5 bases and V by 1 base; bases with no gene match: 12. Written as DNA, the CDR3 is TGTGCCAGCAGCTTAGTAGGCTTAGCGGGAGCATCCCACGAGCAGTACTTC. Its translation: CASSLVGLAGASHEQYF.

CDR3 DNA sequence: TGTGCCAGCAGTCAAAGCAGGGAAAGTGTGTCCCAGTACTTC. Amino acid sequence: CASSQSRESVSQYF. This chain uses TRBV28 with TRBJ2-5; weak D call: TRBD1 (5 bases). The germline V gene encodes CDR1 MDHEN and CDR2 SYDVKM. Trimming cost V 5 bases and J 9 bases, with 19 bases left between them. The CDR3 spans 14 residues. The variable domain in full, completed from reference TRBV28 and TRBJ2-5, reads DVKVTQSSRYLVKRTGEKVFLECVQDMDHENMFWYRQDPGLGLRLIYFSYDVKMKEKGDIPEGYSVSREKKERFSLILESASTNQTSMYLCASSQSRESVSQYFGPGTRLLVL.

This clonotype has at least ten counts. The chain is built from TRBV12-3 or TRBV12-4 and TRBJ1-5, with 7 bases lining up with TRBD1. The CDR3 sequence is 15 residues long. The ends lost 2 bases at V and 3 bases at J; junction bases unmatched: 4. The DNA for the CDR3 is TGTGCCAGCAGTTTAATGACAGGGATCAATCAGCCCCAGCATTTT. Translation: CASSLMTGINQPQHF.

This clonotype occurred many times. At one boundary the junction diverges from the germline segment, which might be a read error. The CDR3 sequence: CASSYSSFVKNIKYF. CDR3 coding DNA: TGTGCCAGCAGTTACTCGAGCTTCGTCAAAAACATTAAGTACTTC. This sequence joins TRBV6-5 and TRBJ2-4; D remains unclear. Germline V CDR1 and CDR2: MNHEY, SVGAGI. CDR3 size: 15 residues.

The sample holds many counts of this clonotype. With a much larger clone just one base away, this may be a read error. The CDR3 coding sequence is TGTGCCAGCAGTTGGAACACCGGGGAGCTGTTTTTT. This sequence encodes CASSWNTGELFF. V gene TRBV27 combines with J gene TRBJ2-2, with D unclear. This CDR3 is built from 12 residues. CDR1 and CDR2 from the germline V gene are MNHEY and SMNVEV (reference sequence). V dropped 4 bases and J dropped 1 base, with 1 base sitting between them.

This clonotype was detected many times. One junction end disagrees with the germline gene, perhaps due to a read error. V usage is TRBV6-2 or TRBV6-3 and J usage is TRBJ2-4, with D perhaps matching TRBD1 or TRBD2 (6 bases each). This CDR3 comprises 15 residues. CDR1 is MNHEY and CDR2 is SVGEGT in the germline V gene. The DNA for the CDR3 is TGTGCCAGCAGTTACTTGGAGGGGGAGATAAACATTAAGTACTTC. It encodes CASSYLEGEINIKYF.

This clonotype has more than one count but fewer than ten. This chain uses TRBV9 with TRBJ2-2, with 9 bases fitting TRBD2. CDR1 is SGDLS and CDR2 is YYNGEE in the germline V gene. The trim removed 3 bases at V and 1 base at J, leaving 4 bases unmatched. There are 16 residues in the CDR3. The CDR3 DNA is TGTGCCAGCAGCGCCAGACTAGCGGAGAACACCGGGGAGCTGTTTTTT. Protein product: CASSARLAENTGELFF. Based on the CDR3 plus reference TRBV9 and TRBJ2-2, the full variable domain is DSGVTQTPKHLITATGQRVTLRCSPRSGDLSVYWYQQSLDQGLQFLIQYYNGEERAKGNILERFSAQQFPDLHSELNLSSLELGDSALYFCASSARLAENTGELFFGEGSRLTVL.

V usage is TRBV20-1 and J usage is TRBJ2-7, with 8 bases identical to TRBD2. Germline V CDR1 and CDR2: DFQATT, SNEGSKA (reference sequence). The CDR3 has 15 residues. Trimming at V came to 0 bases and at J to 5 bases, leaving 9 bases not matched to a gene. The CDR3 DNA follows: TGCAGTGCTAGAGATCAGGAAGCGGGAGTCGACGAGCAGTACTTC. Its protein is CSARDQEAGVDEQYF.

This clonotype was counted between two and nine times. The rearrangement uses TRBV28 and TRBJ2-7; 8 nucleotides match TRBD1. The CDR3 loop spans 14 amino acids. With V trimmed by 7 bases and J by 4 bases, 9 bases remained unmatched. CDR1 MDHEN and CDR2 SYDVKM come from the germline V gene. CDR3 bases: TGTGCCAGCACCCCAAGGACAGGGCAATACGAGCAGTACTTC. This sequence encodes CASTPRTGQYEQYF.

CDR3 DNA: TGTGCCAGCAGAAAAGACAGGGAACCCTCCTACGAGCAGTACTTC. Its protein is CASRKDREPSYEQYF. The genes are TRBV11-1 and TRBJ2-7, with 7 bases matching TRBD1. After removal of 6 bases from V and 0 bases from J, the junction contained 8 bases not matched to a gene. Germline CDR1 SGHAT, CDR2 FQDESV (reference sequence). This CDR3 region has 15 residues.

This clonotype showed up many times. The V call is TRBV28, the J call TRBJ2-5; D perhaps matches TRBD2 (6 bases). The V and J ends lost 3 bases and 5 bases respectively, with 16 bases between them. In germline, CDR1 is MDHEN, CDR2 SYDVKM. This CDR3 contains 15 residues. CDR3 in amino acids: CASSFHQAGRETQYF. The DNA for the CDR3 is TGTGCCAGCAGTTTTCATCAGGCGGGACGGGAGACCCAGTACTTC.

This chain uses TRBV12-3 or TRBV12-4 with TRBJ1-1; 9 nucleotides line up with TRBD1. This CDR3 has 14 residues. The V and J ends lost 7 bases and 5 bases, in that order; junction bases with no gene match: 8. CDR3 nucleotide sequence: TGTGCCAGCACTCCAGGGACAGGGCAAACTGAAGCTTTCTTT. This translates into CASTPGTGQTEAFF.

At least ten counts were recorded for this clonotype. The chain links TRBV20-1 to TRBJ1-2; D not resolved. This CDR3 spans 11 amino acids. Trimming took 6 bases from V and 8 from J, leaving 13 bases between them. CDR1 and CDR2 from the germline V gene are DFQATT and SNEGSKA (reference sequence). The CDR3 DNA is TGCAGTGCGGGATTCCTTGGGGGCTACACCTTC. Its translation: CSAGFLGGYTF.

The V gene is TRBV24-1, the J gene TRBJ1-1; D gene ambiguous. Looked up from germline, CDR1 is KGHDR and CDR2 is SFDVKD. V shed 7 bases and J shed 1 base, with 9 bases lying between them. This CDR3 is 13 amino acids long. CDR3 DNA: TGTGCCACCAGATTAGGGTGGAACACTGAAGCTTTCTTT. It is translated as CATRLGWNTEAFF.

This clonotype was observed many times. The CDR3 DNA reads TGTGCCAGCAGCCTCCGGGACGACACCGGGGAGCTGTTTTTT. Protein product: CASSLRDDTGELFF. The chain recombines TRBV7-3 with TRBJ2-2; D is tentatively TRBD1 or TRBD2 (5 bases each). This CDR3 region has 14 residues. Trimming removed 5 bases from V and 3 bases from J, with 10 bases in between. CDR1 is SGHTA and CDR2 is FQGTGA in the germline V gene.

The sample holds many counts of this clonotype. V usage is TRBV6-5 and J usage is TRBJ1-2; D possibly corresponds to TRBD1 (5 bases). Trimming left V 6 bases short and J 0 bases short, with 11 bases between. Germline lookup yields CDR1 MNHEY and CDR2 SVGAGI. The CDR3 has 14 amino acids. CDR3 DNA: TGTGCCAGCAGCCCCGACAGTACTAACTATGGCTACACCTTC. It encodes CASSPDSTNYGYTF.

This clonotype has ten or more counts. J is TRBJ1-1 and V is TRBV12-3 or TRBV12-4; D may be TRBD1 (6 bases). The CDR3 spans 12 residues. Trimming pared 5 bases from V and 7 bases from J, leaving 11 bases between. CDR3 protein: CASSPIRGEAFF. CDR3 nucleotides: TGTGCCAGCAGTCCTATCAGGGGTGAAGCTTTCTTT.